What follows are 3 T cell receptor beta chains derived from one specimen sequenced in a study of T cell responses to AZD1222 COVID-19 vaccine. Produced via immunoSEQ multiplex PCR; TCRdb's table is partial and in-frame only. Found here are tens of thousands of clones, approximately 89% of them singletons; the top ten hold about 5.4%. The material was peripheral blood, obtained 28 days after the second AZD1222 dose. The origin of the receptors is an adult who received the AZD1222 COVID-19 vaccine.

This chain joins TRBV25-1 and TRBJ1-2; D is undetermined. The V gene lost 5 bases and the J gene lost 2 bases, with 6 bases spanning the gap. The CDR3 runs 12 residues. Germline V gene lookup returns CDR1 MGHDK and CDR2 SYGVNS. The CDR3 sequence is CASSRMNYGYTF. DNA for the CDR3: TGTGCCAGCAGTCGGATGAACTATGGCTACACCTTC.

The chain is built from TRBV7-2 and TRBJ2-3, with a tentative D call TRBD2 (6 bases). The CDR3 totals 15 residues. Between the trimmed V and J ends, which lost 0 bases and 0 bases, there was a span of 7 bases. Germline V gives CDR1 SGHTA, CDR2 FQGNSA. The CDR3 DNA follows: TGTGCCAGCAGCTTAGCTGGGACTAGCACAGATACGCAGTATTTT. Its protein is CASSLAGTSTDTQYF.

The gene calls are TRBV5-4 and TRBJ1-2; D remains ambiguous. Germline V lookup: CDR1 SGHNT, CDR2 YYREEE (reference sequence). This CDR3 is 14 amino acids long. The V end lost 4 bases, the J end lost 5 bases, and 15 bases lay between the germline ends. DNA for the CDR3: TGTGCCAGCAGCAATAGGACGGTTATGTATGGCTACACCTTC. It yields the protein CASSNRTVMYGYTF.